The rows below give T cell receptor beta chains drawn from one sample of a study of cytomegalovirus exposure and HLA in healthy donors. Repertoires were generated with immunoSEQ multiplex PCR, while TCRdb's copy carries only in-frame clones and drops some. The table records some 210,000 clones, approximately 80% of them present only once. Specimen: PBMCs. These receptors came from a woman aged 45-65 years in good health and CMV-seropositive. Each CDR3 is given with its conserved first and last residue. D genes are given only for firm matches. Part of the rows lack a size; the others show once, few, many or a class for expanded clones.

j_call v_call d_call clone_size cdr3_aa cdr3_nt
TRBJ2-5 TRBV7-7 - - CASSPDRLGETQYF TGTGCCAGCAGCCCAGACAGGTTGGGTGAGACCCAGTACTTC
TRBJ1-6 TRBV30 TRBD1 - CAWTADRGNSPLHF TGTGCCTGGACAGCCGACAGGGGGAACTCACCCCTCCACTTT
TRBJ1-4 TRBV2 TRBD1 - CASSGRGTGNEKLFF TGTGCCAGCAGCGGCAGGGGGACAGGGAATGAAAAACTGTTTTTT
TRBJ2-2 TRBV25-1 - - CASSPAGQVNTGELFF TGTGCCAGCAGCCCCGCTGGGCAGGTCAACACCGGGGAGCTGTTTTTT
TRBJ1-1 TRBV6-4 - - CASSQLRGTEAFF TGTGCCAGCAGCCAACTCCGGGGGACTGAAGCTTTCTTT
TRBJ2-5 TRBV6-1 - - CASSEAPGLETQYF TGTGCCAGCAGTGAAGCGCCAGGTCTAGAGACCCAGTACTTC
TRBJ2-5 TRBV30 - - CAWGPPETQYF TGTGCCTGGGGCCCCCCAGAGACCCAGTACTTC
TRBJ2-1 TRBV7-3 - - CASSFSSAVQFF TGTGCCAGCAGCTTCAGTAGCGCCGTACAGTTCTTC
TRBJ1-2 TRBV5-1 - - CASSFGGPPNYGYTF TGCGCCAGCAGCTTCGGCGGGCCGCCCAACTATGGCTACACCTTC
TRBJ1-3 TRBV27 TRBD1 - CASSLSDRDGNTIYF TGTGCCAGCAGTTTATCGGACAGGGACGGAAACACCATATATTTT
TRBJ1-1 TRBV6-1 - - CASRSFEAFF TGTGCCAGCAGATCCTTTGAAGCTTTCTTT
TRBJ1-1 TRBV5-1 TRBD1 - CASSFGTGNSNTEAFF TGCGCCAGCAGCTTTGGGACAGGGAATAGTAACACTGAAGCTTTCTTT
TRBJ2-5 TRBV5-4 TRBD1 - CASSSANRGRRETQYF TGTGCCAGCAGCTCCGCGAACAGGGGGCGCCGGGAGACCCAGTACTTC
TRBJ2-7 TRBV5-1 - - CASSSNLPSRGEQYF TGCGCCAGCAGCTCAAACCTCCCTTCCCGCGGGGAGCAGTACTTC
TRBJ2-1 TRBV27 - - CASSYGRGAGEQFF TGTGCCAGCAGTTATGGCCGGGGGGCCGGGGAGCAGTTCTTC
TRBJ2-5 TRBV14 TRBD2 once CASSQRLAGAETQYF TGTGCCAGCAGCCAAAGACTAGCGGGGGCTGAGACCCAGTACTTC
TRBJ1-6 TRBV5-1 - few CASSSQIINNSPLHF TGCGCCAGCAGCTCACAAATTATTAATAATTCACCCCTCCACTTT
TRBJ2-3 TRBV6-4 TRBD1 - CASSDSPGGEDTQYF TGTGCCAGCAGTGACTCTCCAGGGGGCGAGGATACGCAGTATTTT
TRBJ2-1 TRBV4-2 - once CASSQEGYGGPYEQFF TGTGCCAGCAGCCAAGAGGGGTACGGGGGGCCGTATGAGCAGTTCTTC
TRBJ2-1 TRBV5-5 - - CASSFGEYNEQFF TGTGCCAGCAGCTTCGGAGAGTACAATGAGCAGTTCTTC
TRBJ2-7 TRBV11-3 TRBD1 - CASSLGQGAYEQYF TGTGCCAGCAGCTTGGGACAGGGGGCCTACGAGCAGTACTTC
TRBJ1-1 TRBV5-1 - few CASSASSAVLF TGCGCCAGCAGCGCCTCCTCAGCGGTCCTCTTT
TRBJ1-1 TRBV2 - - CASSPQGLPEAFF TGTGCCAGCAGTCCTCAGGGGTTGCCTGAAGCTTTCTTT
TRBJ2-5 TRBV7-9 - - CASSPPTGWVRETQYF TGTGCCAGCAGCCCTCCAACCGGGTGGGTTAGAGAGACCCAGTACTTC
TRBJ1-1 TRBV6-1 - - CASSFRNTEAFF TGTGCCAGCAGTTTCAGGAACACTGAAGCTTTCTTT
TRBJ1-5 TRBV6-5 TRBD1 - CASRDRGRGQPQHF TGTGCCAGCAGGGACAGGGGGCGCGGGCAGCCCCAGCATTTT
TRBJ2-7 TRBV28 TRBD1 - CASTKTGGGSDEQYF TGTGCCAGCACCAAGACAGGGGGGGGGTCCGACGAGCAGTACTTC
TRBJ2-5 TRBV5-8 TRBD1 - CASSPGQGKETQYF TGTGCCAGCAGCCCAGGACAGGGTAAAGAGACCCAGTACTTC
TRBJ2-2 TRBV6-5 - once CASTRGPGELFF TGTGCCAGCACGCGGGGTCCCGGGGAGCTGTTTTTT
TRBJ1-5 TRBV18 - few CASSPGGGGQPQHF TGTGCCAGCTCACCGGGCGGGGGGGGCCAGCCCCAGCATTTT
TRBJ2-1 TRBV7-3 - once CASSLRGGASSYNEQFF TGTGCCAGCAGCTTAAGGGGCGGGGCTAGCTCCTACAATGAGCAGTTCTTC
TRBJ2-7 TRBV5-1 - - CASSFQVHTNYEQYF TGCGCCAGCAGCTTTCAGGTCCATACCAACTACGAGCAGTACTTC
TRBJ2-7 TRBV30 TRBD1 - CAWRTGTGLSEQYF TGTGCCTGGAGGACCGGGACAGGGCTAAGCGAGCAGTACTTC
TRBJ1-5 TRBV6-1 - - CASSEGGNGNQPQHF TGTGCCAGCAGTGAGGGGGGGAATGGCAATCAGCCCCAGCATTTT
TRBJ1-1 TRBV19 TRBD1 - CASSIDRGATEAFF TGTGCCAGTAGTATCGACAGGGGTGCCACTGAAGCTTTCTTT
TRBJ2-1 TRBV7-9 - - CASSFGSVGNEQFF TGTGCCAGCAGCTTTGGGTCGGTCGGGAATGAGCAGTTCTTC
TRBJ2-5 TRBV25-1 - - CASSEFVPLGEETQYF TGTGCCAGCAGTGAATTTGTGCCACTGGGAGAAGAGACCCAGTACTTC
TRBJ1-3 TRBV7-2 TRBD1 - CASSPQGTPRFGNTIYF TGTGCCAGCAGCCCACAGGGGACCCCCCGGTTCGGAAACACCATATATTTT
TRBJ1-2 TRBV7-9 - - CASSTGHLNYGYTF TGTGCCAGCAGCACGGGACACCTTAACTATGGCTACACCTTC
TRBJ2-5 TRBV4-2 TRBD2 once CASSQDLAGDQETQYF TGTGCCAGCAGCCAAGATCTAGCGGGGGACCAAGAGACCCAGTACTTC
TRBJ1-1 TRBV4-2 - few CASSQDPGNTEAFF TGTGCCAGCAGCCAAGATCCCGGGAACACTGAAGCTTTCTTT
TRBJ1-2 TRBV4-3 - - CASSQDRIGVYGYTF TGCGCCAGCAGCCAAGATAGGATAGGGGTCTATGGCTACACCTTC
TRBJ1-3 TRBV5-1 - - CASSLSTPGNTIYF TGCGCCAGCAGCTTGAGCACCCCTGGAAACACCATATATTTT
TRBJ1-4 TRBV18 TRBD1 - CASSPTPPNRGTVGNLFF TGTGCCAGCTCACCGACCCCACCCAACAGGGGAACGGTGGGCAACCTGTTTTTT
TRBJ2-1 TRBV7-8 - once CASSPRDSSSYNEQFF TGTGCCAGCAGCCCCCGGGACTCCAGCTCCTACAATGAGCAGTTCTTC
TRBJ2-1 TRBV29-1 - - CSVRAGAIYNEQFF TGCAGCGTCCGAGCGGGTGCGATCTACAATGAGCAGTTCTTC
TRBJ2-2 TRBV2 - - CASLLGLENTGELFF TGTGCCAGCTTACTCGGACTGGAAAACACCGGGGAGCTGTTTTTT